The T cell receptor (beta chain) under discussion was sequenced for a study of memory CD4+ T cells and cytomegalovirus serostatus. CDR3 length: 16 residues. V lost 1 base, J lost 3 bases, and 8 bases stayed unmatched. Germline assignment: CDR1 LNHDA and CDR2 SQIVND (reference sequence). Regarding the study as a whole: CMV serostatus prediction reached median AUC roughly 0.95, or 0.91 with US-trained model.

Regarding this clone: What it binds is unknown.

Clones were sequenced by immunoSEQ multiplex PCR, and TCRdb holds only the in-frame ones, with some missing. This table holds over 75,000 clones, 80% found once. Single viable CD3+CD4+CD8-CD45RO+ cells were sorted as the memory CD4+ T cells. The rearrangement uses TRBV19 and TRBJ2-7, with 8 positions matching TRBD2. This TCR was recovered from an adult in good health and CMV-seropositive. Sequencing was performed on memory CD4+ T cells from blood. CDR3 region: CASSIGGLAFDYEQYF. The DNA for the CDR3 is TGTGCCAGTAGTATAGGAGGACTAGCCTTCGACTACGAGCAGTACTTC.